This entry features one T cell receptor beta chain sequence. This clone was detected only once. Its binding antigen is unknown. Base qualities were left out, and no much larger clone turns up one base away. This entry comes from a study of blood T cell repertoires in COVID-19 (TCRdb year 2020). With respect to the entire study: Collaborator samples came from the United States, Italy and Spain and covered acute and convalescent phases of COVID-19. The material from the prospective study consisted of cDNA or gDNA derived from T cells, B-cell-depleted T cells, or PBMCs. Subjects who had been exposed to COVID-19, were actively infected with it, or had recovered from it provided the deeply sampled blood TCRbeta repertoires that made up the dataset. The repertoires were made available in a free public database intended to serve as a resource for research on the immune response to SARS-CoV-2. The samples were drawn from the first 160 participants of the ongoing ImmuneRACE study and from over a thousand subjects provided by 6 global collaborators. Sample metadata almost always included a de-identified subject ID, COVID-19 status, age in years and sex. Where available, HLA class I and class II types were taken from metadata supplied by the sample provider and were not determined by assay-based typing. The investigation overall reported the following: Clinical and demographic metadata were provided uncurated, with the amount varying by source and participant.

TCRbeta CDR3 regions were amplified from genomic DNA by means of the immunoSEQ Assay, a bias-controlled multiplex PCR. Per the source publication's procedure: The number of nucleated cells in each sample was estimated from the amplification of reference gene primers within the assay. Sequence reads were collapsed and filtered to measure the absolute abundance of every unique TCRbeta CDR3 rearrangement. Productive Simpson clonality was computed per sample as the square root of Simpson's diversity index over productive rearrangements. The source is immuneACCESS, and TCRdb retained only in-frame sequences with V and J called. Part of the clones is not carried over; for the studies checked, unresolved V genes explain less than half of this, and the remainder is unexplained. The V and J calls and clone size are taken from that table; D and trimming were inferred from the DNA. The sample table contains about 40,000 clones; only one count was recorded for about nine tenths of them. Of the sample, around 20% falls within the top ten clones.

Collaborating institutions collected whole blood in K2EDTA tubes following their own protocols. For TCRbeta analysis, collaborators shipped samples in one of three forms: frozen whole blood, isolated PBMCs, or DNA extracted from either of those sample types. Counted from cysteine to phenylalanine, this CDR3 has 13 amino acids. This entry keeps only the CDR3 DNA: 39 bases, framed from base 1. At the junction V is shortened by 5 bases and J by 4 bases, with 9 bases in between. Based on the germline V gene, the CDR1 and CDR2 sequences are KGHSY and FQNENV. The specimen was peripheral blood. The clonotype originates from a man aged 55 to 70 with acute or convalescent COVID-19. The chain is encoded by TRBV16 joined to TRBJ2-1; the D segment could be TRBD1, given 5 matching bases. In nucleotide form, the sequence is TGTGCCAGCAGCGCGACAGTATACAATGAGCAGTTCTTC. Its amino acids are CASSATVYNEQFF.